What follows are 25 T cell receptor beta chains derived from one specimen sequenced in a study of cytomegalovirus exposure and HLA in healthy donors. Vbeta (60) and Jbeta (13) primers were used in the PCR. Assay used: immunoSEQ multiplex PCR; TCRdb lists only in-frame clones, some missing. The table has some 180,000 clones, around 80% seen once. The sequencing input was PBMCs. These receptors were obtained from a woman aged 25-40 years in good health and CMV-seropositive.

The CDR3 reads CASSVGGEAGGEQYF. CDR3 bases: TGTGCCAGCAGCGTAGGGGGTGAAGCCGGGGGCGAGCAGTACTTC. This chain connects TRBV9 to TRBJ2-7; TRBD2 might be the D (6 bases). The length of the CDR3 is 15 residues. Per the germline V gene, CDR1 is SGDLS and CDR2 is YYNGEE. Trimming stripped 0 bases from V and 6 bases from J, with 16 bases between.

The chain employs TRBV5-1 and TRBJ1-5; the D gene is possibly TRBD1 (6 bases). The germline V gene has CDR1 SGHRS and CDR2 YFSETQ. Trimming left V 3 bases short and J 2 bases short, with 12 bases between. The CDR3 has 15 amino acids. CDR3 region: CASSSTGNGNQPQHF. CDR3 coding DNA: TGCGCCAGCAGCTCCACAGGGAACGGCAATCAGCCCCAGCATTTT.

The V and J genes are TRBV15 and TRBJ1-5; weak D call: TRBD1 (6 bases). This CDR3 contains 16 residues. Trimming removed 0 bases from V and 5 bases from J, with 14 bases in between. Germline-derived CDR1 and CDR2 are LNHNV and YYDKDF (reference sequence). The chain's CDR3 is CATSRDLTGPYQPQHF. As DNA, the CDR3 is TGTGCCACCAGCAGAGACCTGACAGGCCCTTATCAGCCCCAGCATTTT.

This chain links TRBV11-2 with TRBJ2-3, with 11 bases matching TRBD2. CDR1 is SGHAT, CDR2 FQNNGV, per germline. After removal of 1 base from V and 9 bases from J, the junction contained 9 bases not matched to a gene. This CDR3 spans 16 amino acids. The CDR3 spells CASSLGLAGGSGTQYF. For the CDR3, the DNA is TGTGCCAGCAGCTTAGGTCTAGCGGGGGGAAGTGGCACGCAGTATTTT.

The table lists this clone with a count of one. The chain couples TRBV27 to TRBJ2-7; 13 bases align to TRBD2. There are 19 residues in the CDR3. J gave up 0 bases and V 2 bases, and 10 bases lay outside the gene matches. CDR1 MNHEY and CDR2 SMNVEV come from the germline V gene (reference sequence). The CDR3 DNA reads as TGTGCCAGCAGTTTAAGACTAGCGGGGGGAACCCGATCCTCCTACGAGCAGTACTTC. Encoded protein: CASSLRLAGGTRSSYEQYF.

The chain has TRBV29-1 and TRBJ1-2; D is uncertain. From germline, CDR1 is SQVTM and CDR2 ANQGSEA. The CDR3 consists of 13 residues. Deletions cut 5 bases from V and 0 bases from J, with 10 bases between. The CDR3 loop is CSVRELTNYGYTF. The DNA of the CDR3 is TGCAGCGTTAGGGAGTTGACTAACTATGGCTACACCTTC.

The chain recombines TRBV19 with TRBJ1-4; possible D gene TRBD1, 6 bases. The CDR3 is made up of 16 amino acids. CDR1 and CDR2 from the germline V gene are LNHDA and SQIVND (reference sequence). Trimming stripped 3 bases from V and 2 bases from J, with 13 bases between. CDR3: CASSMARGATNEKLFF. CDR3 nucleotide sequence: TGTGCCAGTAGTATGGCCAGGGGCGCGACTAATGAAAAACTGTTTTTT.

This sequence joins TRBV7-9 and TRBJ1-2, with a possible D match to TRBD1 (5 bases). Per the germline V gene, CDR1 is SEHNR and CDR2 is FQNEAQ (reference sequence). The CDR3 has 14 residues. Trimming took 4 bases from V and 4 from J, leaving 13 bases between them. The CDR3 region has the DNA TGTGCCAGCAGCTCCCGGGGGGACGGCTATGGCTACACCTTC. Translating it yields CASSSRGDGYGYTF.

V and J are TRBV28 and TRBJ1-5, with 11 bases fitting TRBD1. The CDR3 consists of 15 residues. Losses at the gene ends were 5 bases for V and 12 bases for J; bases not matched to a gene: 12. Germline CDR1 MDHEN, CDR2 SYDVKM. The CDR3 DNA sequence: TGTGCCAGCAGTCCCCCGGGACAGGGGGTATCGATCCAGCATTTT. Protein sequence: CASSPPGQGVSIQHF. The whole variable domain, filled in from reference TRBV28 and TRBJ1-5, reads DVKVTQSSRYLVKRTGEKVFLECVQDMDHENMFWYRQDPGLGLRLIYFSYDVKMKEKGDIPEGYSVSREKKERFSLILESASTNQTSMYLCASSPPGQGVSIQHFGDGTRLSIL.

V is TRBV7-9 and J is TRBJ2-6; the match to TRBD2 covers 10 bases. With 1 base clipped from V and 4 bases from J, the junction kept 7 bases outside the gene matches. CDR3 length equals 18 residues. CDR1 is SEHNR, CDR2 FQNEAQ, per germline (reference sequence). The CDR3 reads CASSLVSGGAQGANVLTF. For the CDR3, the DNA is TGTGCCAGCAGCTTAGTGAGCGGGGGGGCGCAGGGGGCCAACGTCCTGACTTTC.

This clone was recorded once. The V and J genes are TRBV7-9 and TRBJ2-7; a weak D match, TRBD2 (5 bases). The CDR3 is made up of 12 amino acids. From germline, CDR1 is SEHNR and CDR2 FQNEAQ (reference sequence). The ends were cut back, 1 base at V and 7 bases at J, with 8 bases in the middle. CDR3 in DNA: TGTGCCAGCAGCTTAGGCCCGGGAGAGCAGTACTTC. Translated: CASSLGPGEQYF.

The V call is TRBV6-6, the J call TRBJ2-1; 8 positions match TRBD2. The CDR3 has 15 amino acids. V was clipped by 6 bases and J by 0 bases; unmatched bases: 4. Germline V CDR1 and CDR2: MNHNY, SVGAGI (reference sequence). The CDR3 loop reads CASSHRGGSYNEQFF. CDR3 in DNA: TGTGCCAGCAGCCACCGGGGGGGCTCCTACAATGAGCAGTTCTTC.

This chain uses TRBV7-6 with TRBJ2-5; 8 bases fit TRBD1. The germline V gene encodes CDR1 SGHVS and CDR2 FNYEAQ. The CDR3 length is 17 residues. The J segment lost 1 base and the V segment lost 1 base, leaving 8 bases of the junction unmatched. The CDR3: CASSLGDRPNPQETQYF. The DNA of the CDR3 is TGTGCCAGCAGCTTAGGGGACAGGCCGAACCCCCAAGAGACCCAGTACTTC.

The rearrangement uses TRBV12-5 and TRBJ2-7; D not resolved. Trimming removed 1 base from V and 0 bases from J, with 7 bases in between. Germline V lookup: CDR1 LGHNT, CDR2 FRNRAP. The length of the CDR3 is 14 residues. In DNA, the CDR3 is TGTGCTAGTGGTTTGGGAGGAGTCTCCTACGAGCAGTACTTC. Protein product: CASGLGGVSYEQYF.

The chain uses TRBV6-1 and TRBJ2-1; 9 bases are shared with TRBD2. CDR3 size: 13 residues. Germline-derived CDR1 and CDR2 are MNHNS and SASEGT. V trimming: 1 base; J trimming: 8 bases; junction bases outside the gene matches: 0. CDR3 sequence reads: CASSEGGGDEQFF. The DNA for the CDR3 is TGTGCCAGCAGTGAAGGCGGGGGGGATGAGCAGTTCTTC.

The chain employs TRBV4-3 and TRBJ1-3; D is unresolved. V lost 0 bases and J lost 1, with 7 bases in between. Germline CDR1 reads LGHNA; CDR2 reads YSLEER. The length of the CDR3 is 15 residues. This CDR3 reads CASSQESGSGNTIYF. The CDR3 DNA reads as TGCGCCAGCAGCCAAGAGTCCGGGTCTGGAAACACCATATATTTT.

V and J are TRBV28 and TRBJ2-2; D is perhaps TRBD1 (6 bases). The germline V and J ends were trimmed by 8 bases and 0 bases, with 16 bases remaining between them. The CDR3 is made up of 16 amino acids. Germline CDR1 and CDR2: MDHEN and SYDVKM. The DNA of the CDR3 is TGTGCCAGCGGGTATCCCGGGACAACGAACACCGGGGAGCTGTTTTTT. Its protein product is CASGYPGTTNTGELFF.

J is TRBJ2-5 and V is TRBV15; TRBD1 matches 9 bases. The CDR3 spans 15 residues. Germline trimming cut 5 bases from V and 5 bases from J; bases unmatched to any gene: 9. Per the germline V gene, CDR1 is LNHNV and CDR2 is YYDKDF (reference sequence). The CDR3 DNA sequence: TGTGCCACCAGCTATAGGGACAGGGTTGGGGAGACCCAGTACTTC. Its translation is CATSYRDRVGETQYF.

The chain has TRBV9 and TRBJ2-1, with 10 bases fitting TRBD2. The V segment lost 0 bases and the J segment 7 bases; nucleotides outside the gene matches: 4. This CDR3 comprises 15 residues. Germline lookup yields CDR1 SGDLS and CDR2 YYNGEE. This CDR3 is CASSVVGSGGNEQFF. CDR3 nucleotide sequence: TGTGCCAGCAGCGTAGTCGGTAGCGGGGGGAATGAGCAGTTCTTC.

The J gene is TRBJ2-3, the V gene TRBV11-3; D is ambiguous. CDR1 is SGHNT and CDR2 is YENEEA in the germline V gene. This CDR3 has 15 residues. V was pared by 5 bases and J by 5 bases, with 17 bases between. This chain's CDR3 is CASSLGSAAGDTQYF. The CDR3 DNA reads as TGTGCCAGCAGCCTAGGCTCCGCCGCCGGAGATACGCAGTATTTT.

The rearrangement uses TRBV11-2 and TRBJ2-7; 13 bases line up with TRBD2. V lost 6 bases to trimming and J lost 5 bases; unmatched junction nucleotides: 7. Germline CDR1 and CDR2: SGHAT and FQNNGV. The CDR3 spans 15 residues. CDR3 nucleotide sequence: TGTGCCAGCAGGACCGGGGGACTAGCGGGACACGAGCAGTACTTC. Translated, it gives CASRTGGLAGHEQYF.

The chain carries TRBV5-5 and TRBJ2-7; 8 positions match TRBD1. The CDR3 is 16 residues long. The germline CDR1 and CDR2 sequences are SGHKS and YYEKEE (reference sequence). The V and J ends lost 4 bases and 2 bases, in that order; junction bases with no gene match: 11. CDR3 sequence reads: CASSTRLGDRTYEQYF. The CDR3 region has the DNA TGTGCCAGCAGCACTCGACTCGGGGACAGGACCTACGAGCAGTACTTC. The variable domain in full, with the rest retrieved from reference TRBV5-5 and TRBJ2-7, is DAGVTQSPTHLIKTRGQQVTLRCSPISGHKSVSWYQQVLGQGPQFIFQYYEKEERGRGNFPDRFSARQFPNYSSELNVNALLLGDSALYLCASSTRLGDRTYEQYFGPGTRLTVT.

The chain joins TRBV7-9 to TRBJ2-2; TRBD1 matches 8 bases. Trimming cost V 3 bases and J 1 base; bases outside gene matches: 4. CDR1 is SEHNR, CDR2 FQNEAQ, per germline (reference sequence). There are 16 residues in the CDR3. For the CDR3, the DNA is TGTGCCAGCAGCTTCCGGACAGGGATGAACACCGGGGAGCTGTTTTTT. Amino acids: CASSFRTGMNTGELFF.

The chain has TRBV5-6 and TRBJ2-2, with 13 bases fitting TRBD2. Germline CDR1 is SGHDT and CDR2 is YYEEEE. J lost 3 bases, V lost 5 bases, and 7 bases had no gene match. The length of the CDR3 is 17 residues. The CDR3 bases are TGTGCCAGCAGTTCGACTAGCGGGGGGACTCACACCGGGGAGCTGTTTTTT. Protein product: CASSSTSGGTHTGELFF.

The table lists this clone with a count of one. The rearrangement joins TRBV11-2 to TRBJ1-3, with 7 bases fitting TRBD1. Germline V lookup: CDR1 SGHAT, CDR2 FQNNGV. V trimming: 4 bases; J trimming: 0 bases; junction bases outside the gene matches: 12. The CDR3 sequence is 18 residues long. The CDR3 DNA follows: TGTGCCAGCAGCTCGATCTTTCGGACAGGACTCTCTGGAAACACCATATATTTT. Translation gives CASSSIFRTGLSGNTIYF.